These 19 T cell receptor beta chains came from one sample sequenced in a study of blood T cell repertoires in COVID-19. Some clones are missing from TCRdb's copy, which holds only in-frame ones; the method was immunoSEQ multiplex PCR. The sample records around 80,000 clones, approximately 80% being singletons. Sequencing was done on a sample of peripheral blood. The receptors derive from a man aged 50-60 years with COVID-19, enrolled during active disease.

This chain links TRBV7-8 with TRBJ2-1; D might be TRBD2 (6 bases). V was shortened by 0 bases and J by 8 bases, with 11 bases between the two germline ends. Germline V lookup: CDR1 SGHVS, CDR2 FQNEAQ. The length of the CDR3 is 14 residues. The CDR3 DNA sequence: TGTGCCAGCAGCTTAGCGGGGGGAGGAGATGAGCAGTTCTTC. Its translation: CASSLAGGGDEQFF.

V is TRBV6-6 and J is TRBJ2-6; D gene unclear. The V gene lost 4 bases and the J gene lost 0 bases, with 4 bases spanning the gap. Germline V gives CDR1 MNHNY, CDR2 SVGAGI (reference sequence). The CDR3 loop spans 14 amino acids. The CDR3: CASSFGSGANVLTF. The CDR3 nucleotides read TGTGCCAGCAGTTTCGGCTCTGGGGCCAACGTCCTGACTTTC.

The chain employs TRBV11-2 and TRBJ1-1, with 8 bases matching TRBD1. The germline V gene encodes CDR1 SGHAT and CDR2 FQNNGV. CDR3 length equals 13 residues. The junction had 5 bases not matched to a gene; V was cut back by 5 bases and J by 6 bases. The CDR3 coding sequence is TGTGCCAGCAGCAACGACAGGGGTCCTGAAGCTTTCTTT. Amino acid sequence: CASSNDRGPEAFF.

This clone was seen more than once but under ten times. This sequence joins TRBV20-1 and TRBJ1-3; D remains ambiguous. Germline values: CDR1 DFQATT, CDR2 SNEGSKA (reference sequence). This CDR3 spans 14 amino acids. V dropped 3 bases and J dropped 0 bases, with 9 bases sitting between them. DNA of the CDR3: TGCAGTGCTAGTAAACGGTCCTCTGGAAACACCATATATTTT. Its protein is CSASKRSSGNTIYF.

The rearrangement uses TRBV28 and TRBJ2-5; TRBD1 agrees at 8 bases. Germline V gives CDR1 MDHEN, CDR2 SYDVKM. The junction had 4 bases not matched to a gene; V was cut back by 2 bases and J by 2 bases. The CDR3 has 15 residues. The CDR3 sequence is CASSLQWTGQETQYF. The CDR3 DNA is TGTGCCAGCAGTTTACAGTGGACAGGGCAAGAGACCCAGTACTTC.

This clone was found a few times. The chain uses TRBV3-1 (or the pseudogene TRBV3-2) and TRBJ1-6; D not certain. Germline lookup yields CDR1 LGHDT and CDR2 YNNKEL (reference sequence). This CDR3 contains 14 residues. Trimming pared 3 bases from V and 5 bases from J, leaving 8 bases between. CDR3 DNA: TGTGCCAGCAGCCAGGGCAGCAATAATTCACCCCTCCACTTT. It encodes CASSQGSNNSPLHF.

This clone was recorded only once. This chain links TRBV10-3 with TRBJ2-7; weak D call: TRBD2 (6 bases). CDR3 length: 15 amino acids. Looked up from germline, CDR1 is ENHRY and CDR2 is SYGVKD. V lost 2 bases and J 2 bases, leaving 13 bases between the germline ends. The CDR3 DNA is TGTGCCATCAGTGAGCTTGCCGGGAGACCCTACGAGCAGTACTTC. Encoded protein: CAISELAGRPYEQYF.

The chain uses TRBV6-5 and TRBJ2-6, with D hard to call. The CDR3 loop spans 15 amino acids. V lost 5 bases, J lost 2 bases, and 10 bases lay in between. The germline gives CDR1 MNHEY, CDR2 SVGAGI. The CDR3 region is CASSNLGAGANVLTF. In DNA form, the CDR3 reads TGTGCCAGCAGTAACCTAGGCGCTGGGGCCAACGTCCTGACTTTC.

Only one count was recorded for this clone. J is TRBJ2-1 and V is TRBV7-8, with a weak D call TRBD1 (5 bases). CDR1 SGHVS and CDR2 FQNEAQ come from the germline V gene. The CDR3 runs 16 residues. Trimming shortened V by 0 bases and J by 10 bases, and 19 bases separated the two germline ends. The CDR3 protein is CASSLASQGVKEEQFF. The CDR3, as DNA: TGTGCCAGCAGCTTAGCGAGCCAGGGCGTGAAAGAGGAGCAGTTCTTC.

The CDR3 reads CASSQDLGTGRGKLFF. DNA for the CDR3: TGCGCCAGCAGCCAAGATCTCGGGACAGGGAGGGGAAAACTGTTTTTT. The chain has TRBV4-3 and TRBJ1-4; 9 bases agree with TRBD1. CDR1 is LGHNA, CDR2 YSLEER, per germline. With V trimmed by 0 bases and J by 10 bases, 9 bases remained unmatched. The CDR3 runs to 16 residues.

This chain connects TRBV19 to TRBJ2-2, with 15 positions matching TRBD2. Germline V CDR1 and CDR2: LNHDA, SQIVND (reference sequence). V lost 5 bases to trimming and J lost 6 bases; unmatched junction nucleotides: 1. This CDR3 is built from 15 residues. The CDR3 nucleotides are TGTGCCAGTAGTTGGACTAGCGGGAGGGCCGGGGAGCTGTTTTTT. Protein: CASSWTSGRAGELFF.

The genes are TRBV19 and TRBJ2-5, with a tentative D call TRBD1 (6 bases). Deletions cut 5 bases from V and 1 base from J, with 14 bases between. Germline lookup yields CDR1 LNHDA and CDR2 SQIVND (reference sequence). The CDR3 extends over 15 amino acids. CDR3 sequence: CASSDPTGIQETQYF. Written as DNA, the CDR3 is TGTGCCAGTAGTGACCCTACAGGGATCCAAGAGACCCAGTACTTC.

This sequence joins TRBV6-6 and TRBJ2-2, with TRBD2 as a possible D gene (5 bases). CDR3 length: 14 residues. Germline values: CDR1 MNHNY, CDR2 SVGAGI (reference sequence). V was pared by 7 bases and J by 1 base, with 10 bases between. The chain's CDR3 is CASTTTRNTGELFF. DNA of the CDR3: TGTGCCAGCACTACCACTAGGAACACCGGGGAGCTGTTTTTT.

The chain is built from TRBV7-3 and TRBJ2-2, with D perhaps TRBD2 (5 bases). Germline assignment: CDR1 SGHTA and CDR2 FQGTGA. This CDR3 is 14 amino acids long. Between the trimmed V and J ends, which lost 7 bases and 0 bases, there was a span of 9 bases. DNA of the CDR3: TGTGCCAGCAAAAGCGGAGCGAACACCGGGGAGCTGTTTTTT. Its protein is CASKSGANTGELFF.

This clone was counted between two and nine times. The chain uses TRBV5-6 and TRBJ2-7, with 9 bases aligning to TRBD1. CDR3 length: 14 residues. In germline, CDR1 is SGHDT, CDR2 YYEEEE. Trimming took 4 bases from V and 6 from J; bases not matched to a gene: 8. The CDR3 DNA reads TGTGCCAGCAGCCCCGGGACAGGGATACGCGAGCAGTACTTC. It encodes CASSPGTGIREQYF.

The chain links TRBV5-1 to TRBJ1-4; 8 bases are shared with TRBD1. The V segment lost 4 bases and the J segment 6 bases; nucleotides outside the gene matches: 11. Germline CDR1 is SGHRS and CDR2 is YFSETQ. The CDR3 runs to 16 residues. For the CDR3, the DNA is TGCGCCAGCAGCCGGGTCCCAGGGGGCGCAGATGAAAAACTGTTTTTT. This sequence encodes CASSRVPGGADEKLFF.

The J gene is TRBJ1-6, the V gene TRBV4-1; 9 bases are a match to TRBD1. Looked up from germline, CDR1 is MGHRA and CDR2 is YSYEKL. The CDR3 length is 16 residues. V was clipped by 3 bases and J by 7 bases; unmatched bases: 7. CDR3 amino acids: CASSQVGQGNNSPLHF. Written as DNA, the CDR3 is TGCGCCAGCAGCCAGGTCGGACAGGGGAACAATTCACCCCTCCACTTT.

This chain uses TRBV28 with TRBJ1-3; D is perhaps TRBD1 (5 bases). V was pared by 6 bases and J by 0 bases, with 15 bases between. The germline CDR1 and CDR2 sequences are MDHEN and SYDVKM. This CDR3 comprises 16 residues. The CDR3: CASRYKRGGSGNTIYF. Written as DNA, the CDR3 is TGTGCCAGCAGGTACAAAAGGGGAGGCTCTGGAAACACCATATATTTT.

The V gene is TRBV2, the J gene TRBJ2-3, with D unresolved. This CDR3 has 13 residues. The germline V gene has CDR1 SNHLY and CDR2 FYNNEI. V was cut by 8 bases and J by 2 bases, with 11 bases left in between. CDR3 in DNA: TGTGCCAGCTCCCCCTTTTCCACAGATACGCAGTATTTT. As protein: CASSPFSTDTQYF.